The clone carrying this TCR beta chain was observed a handful of times. The data are from a study of shared clonotypes between healthy human individuals. Repertoires were generated with immunoSEQ multiplex PCR, while TCRdb's copy carries only in-frame clones and drops some. The profile shows more than 400,000 clones, approximately 84% of them singletons. The CDR3 is 14 amino acids. Germline assignment: CDR1 SGHRS and CDR2 YFSETQ. V lost 5 bases, J lost 5 bases, and 13 bases lay in between. V and J are TRBV5-1 and TRBJ1-4, with a tentative D call TRBD1 (5 bases). This clonotype was sampled from a woman in her forties in good health. Some clones in this sample may be carry-over from other donors' samples. Sequencing input: PBMCs. Written as DNA, the CDR3 is TGCGCCAGCAGGCGAGACAGCGGGAATGAAAAACTGTTTTTT. Translation: CASRRDSGNEKLFF.